What follows are 31 T cell receptor beta chains derived from one specimen sequenced in a study of beta chain features in type 1 diabetes. Expressed TCRB transcripts got sequenced, as all isolated RNA was reverse transcribed. TCRdb keeps only in-frame clones here, not all; method: immunoSEQ multiplex PCR. The sample yields about 740,000 clones, under 15% seen once. General study findings and limits: TCRB CDR3s were moderately but significantly shorter in Type 1 diabetes patients in all four CD4+ subsets.

The antigens of these receptors remain unknown. Material: naive CD4+ T cells from blood. All receptors derive from a man aged 18 to 30 with type 1 diabetes.

Here the CDR3 reads CASTPRGDQPQHF. The DNA of the CDR3 is TGTGCCAGCACCCCCCGGGGGGATCAGCCCCAGCATTTT. The V call is TRBV28, the J call TRBJ1-5; weak D call: TRBD1 (5 bases). The CDR3 is 13 residues long. Germline loops: CDR1 MDHEN, CDR2 SYDVKM. V gave up 7 bases and J gave up 5 bases, with 12 bases separating them.

J is TRBJ2-2 and V is TRBV6-6; D is possibly TRBD1 (6 bases). The ends were cut back, 6 bases at V and 0 bases at J, with 11 bases in the middle. The CDR3 totals 15 residues. From germline, CDR1 is MNHNY and CDR2 SVGAGI (reference sequence). The CDR3 sequence is CASRRTDANTGELFF. The DNA for the CDR3 is TGTGCCAGCAGAAGGACAGACGCGAACACCGGGGAGCTGTTTTTT.

This sequence joins TRBV11-2 and TRBJ2-3, with TRBD2 as a possible D gene (6 bases). Germline V gene lookup returns CDR1 SGHAT and CDR2 FQNNGV. Trimming shortened V by 5 bases and J by 0 bases, and 12 bases separated the two germline ends. This CDR3 is 15 amino acids long. The CDR3 bases are TGTGCCAGCAGCAACCGACTAGGGAGCACAGATACGCAGTATTTT. Residues: CASSNRLGSTDTQYF.

This clone was counted only a few times. The chain has TRBV7-8 and TRBJ1-5; 10 bases line up with TRBD1. Germline CDR1 is SGHVS and CDR2 is FQNEAQ. V lost 5 bases, J lost 7 bases, and 11 bases stayed unmatched. There are 16 residues in the CDR3. The CDR3 sequence: CASSPMTGGAEQPQHF. The DNA of the CDR3 is TGTGCCAGCAGCCCAATGACAGGGGGCGCAGAACAGCCCCAGCATTTT.

The chain recombines TRBV27 with TRBJ2-5; D remains ambiguous. The CDR3 covers 13 residues. With 4 bases removed from V and 0 bases from J, the gap between germline ends came to 6 bases. Looked up from germline, CDR1 is MNHEY and CDR2 is SMNVEV (reference sequence). The CDR3 here is CASSSTYQETQYF. Here the CDR3 DNA reads TGTGCCAGCAGTTCGACGTACCAAGAGACCCAGTACTTC.

The rearrangement joins TRBV2 to TRBJ1-6; the match to TRBD1 covers 8 bases. CDR1 is SNHLY, CDR2 FYNNEI, per germline. The length of the CDR3 is 14 residues. J was trimmed by 8 bases and V by 4 bases; bases with no gene match: 4. The CDR3 sequence is CASSGDRWDSPLHF. CDR3 DNA sequence: TGTGCCAGCAGTGGGGACAGGTGGGATTCACCCCTCCACTTT.

This clone was observed a few times. This sequence joins TRBV29-1 and TRBJ2-2, with D perhaps matching TRBD1 (5 bases). Germline V gives CDR1 SQVTM, CDR2 ANQGSEA. The V end lost 7 bases, the J end lost 2 bases, and 11 bases lay between the germline ends. The CDR3 covers 13 residues. CDR3 nucleotide sequence: TGCAGCGGACAGACACGTAACACCGGGGAGCTGTTTTTT. The encoded protein is CSGQTRNTGELFF.

A few counts support this clone. This rearrangement joins TRBV25-1 to TRBJ2-2, with 8 bases that match TRBD2. CDR1 MGHDK and CDR2 SYGVNS come from the germline V gene. V was clipped by 4 bases and J by 4 bases; unmatched bases: 5. The CDR3 runs to 15 residues. The CDR3 DNA follows: TGTGCCAGCAGTGTGCGGGGGGTTGGCACCGGGGAGCTGTTTTTT. This encodes CASSVRGVGTGELFF. The full variable domain, with the rest looked up from reference TRBV25-1 and TRBJ2-2, is EADIYQTPRYLVIGTGKKITLECSQTMGHDKMYWYQQDPGMELHLIHYSYGVNSTEKGDLSSESTVSRIRTEHFPLTLESARPSHTSQYLCASSVRGVGTGELFFGEGSRLTVL.

This chain joins TRBV29-1 and TRBJ2-5; TRBD1 might be the D (6 bases). Germline CDR1 is SQVTM and CDR2 is ANQGSEA. V was pared by 5 bases and J by 4 bases, with 8 bases between. The CDR3 sequence is 11 residues long. CDR3 in amino acids: CSVQGGETQYF. CDR3 nucleotides: TGCAGCGTTCAAGGGGGAGAGACCCAGTACTTC.

The chain carries TRBV9 and TRBJ1-5; possible D gene TRBD1, 5 bases. Germline CDR1 and CDR2: SGDLS and YYNGEE. Trimming took off 0 bases at V and 3 bases at J, with 7 bases between the two ends. This CDR3 comprises 14 residues. The CDR3 nucleotides read TGTGCCAGCAGCGTAGGGGGCGACAATCAGCCCCAGCATTTT. As protein: CASSVGGDNQPQHF.

J is TRBJ2-1 and V is TRBV5-1; perhaps TRBD1 as D (6 bases). This CDR3 has 16 residues. V dropped 0 bases and J dropped 7 bases, with 17 bases sitting between them. Germline-derived CDR1 and CDR2 are SGHRS and YFSETQ. The CDR3 region is CASSLAPTDSLNEQFF. CDR3 coding DNA: TGCGCCAGCAGCTTGGCCCCTACGGACAGCCTTAATGAGCAGTTCTTC.

The chain joins TRBV7-8 to TRBJ2-2; the D gene is possibly TRBD1 (6 bases). Germline CDR1 reads SGHVS; CDR2 reads FQNEAQ. The CDR3 extends over 15 amino acids. V shed 2 bases and J shed 2 bases, with 9 bases lying between them. This chain's CDR3 is CASSLRTVNTGELFF. In nucleotides, the CDR3 is TGTGCCAGCAGCTTAAGGACAGTCAACACCGGGGAGCTGTTTTTT.

The V call is TRBV6-1, the J call TRBJ1-2; 12 positions agree with TRBD1. The CDR3 runs to 12 residues. The J segment lost 6 bases and the V segment lost 10 bases, leaving 3 bases of the junction unmatched. CDR1 MNHNS and CDR2 SASEGT come from the germline V gene. CDR3 DNA sequence: TGTGCCATCAGGGACAGGGGGCATGGCTACACCTTC. It yields the protein CAIRDRGHGYTF.

This clone has just a few counts. The chain couples TRBV7-9 to TRBJ2-1; the D gene could be TRBD1 or TRBD2 (6 bases each). Trimming left V 10 bases short and J 7 bases short, with 11 bases between. This CDR3 contains 11 residues. Germline CDR1 SEHNR, CDR2 FQNEAQ (reference sequence). This CDR3 is CAIRGGNEQFF. The CDR3 DNA reads as TGTGCCATCCGAGGGGGGAATGAGCAGTTCTTC. Supplemented by reference TRBV7-9 and TRBJ2-1, the full variable domain reads DTGVSQNPRHKITKRGQNVTFRCDPISEHNRLYWYRQTLGQGPEFLTYFQNEAQLEKSRLLSDRFSAERPKGSFSTLEIQRTEQGDSAMYLCAIRGGNEQFFGPGTRLTVL.

V gene TRBV13 combines with J gene TRBJ2-2; D remains ambiguous. The CDR3 covers 14 residues. The V and J ends lost 0 bases and 4 bases respectively, with 6 bases between them. Germline-derived CDR1 and CDR2 are PRHDT and FYEKMQ (reference sequence). The CDR3 sequence: CASSLGWGTGELFF. CDR3 nucleotide sequence: TGTGCCAGCAGCTTAGGGTGGGGCACCGGGGAGCTGTTTTTT.

The chain links TRBV2 to TRBJ1-1; D remains unclear. The CDR3 has 11 amino acids. The V gene lost 6 bases and the J gene lost 7 bases, with 9 bases spanning the gap. Germline values: CDR1 SNHLY, CDR2 FYNNEI. CDR3 sequence: CASSREGEAFF. The CDR3, as DNA: TGTGCCAGCAGCCGCGAAGGTGAAGCTTTCTTT.

CDR3 DNA sequence: TGTGCCAGCAGCTTTGGGCAGAGCTCCTATAATTCACCCCTCCACTTT. Translating gives CASSFGQSSYNSPLHF. The V gene is TRBV11-3, the J gene TRBJ1-6, with D uncertain. CDR1 and CDR2 (germline): SGHNT, YENEEA. With 3 bases removed from V and 0 bases from J, the gap between germline ends came to 9 bases. This CDR3 region has 16 residues.

This chain connects TRBV12-5 to TRBJ2-3; perhaps TRBD1 as D (5 bases). Germline V gene sequence: CDR1 LGHNT, CDR2 FRNRAP. V lost 6 bases and J lost 1, with 11 bases in between. CDR3 length equals 14 residues. The CDR3, as DNA: TGTGCTAGTGGCAGGGATGTAGGCACAGATACGCAGTATTTT. Translation: CASGRDVGTDTQYF.

This clone was found once. The chain links TRBV5-1 to TRBJ2-5; TRBD2 aligns across 10 bases. The J segment lost 1 base and the V segment lost 0 bases, leaving 6 bases of the junction unmatched. The germline V gene has CDR1 SGHRS and CDR2 YFSETQ. This CDR3 contains 17 residues. The CDR3 coding sequence is TGCGCCAGCAGCTTGGGCGGGACTAGCGAGGTCCAAGAGACCCAGTACTTC. This translates into CASSLGGTSEVQETQYF.

The rearrangement links TRBV12-5 to TRBJ2-3, with D perhaps matching TRBD1 (6 bases). Per germline, CDR1 LGHNT and CDR2 FRNRAP. V lost 4 bases to trimming and J lost 5 bases, with 7 bases between them. CDR3 length equals 12 residues. The CDR3 loop reads CASGSRGDTQYF. Written as DNA, the CDR3 is TGTGCTAGTGGTTCCAGGGGAGATACGCAGTATTTT. The full variable domain, rest sourced from reference TRBV12-5 and TRBJ2-3, is DARVTQTPRHKVTEMGQEVTMRCQPILGHNTVFWYRQTMMQGLELLAYFRNRAPLDDSGMPKDRFSAEMPDATLATLKIQPSEPRDSAVYFCASGSRGDTQYFGPGTRLTVL.

The V call is TRBV5-4, the J call TRBJ2-7; tentatively, D is TRBD1 (6 bases). Germline loops: CDR1 SGHNT, CDR2 YYREEE (reference sequence). Trimming took off 4 bases at V and 3 bases at J, with 20 bases between the two ends. This CDR3 region has 16 residues. The CDR3, as DNA: TGTGCCAGCAGCCCTGACCCCTCGGGACAAAGCTACGAGCAGTACTTC. It yields the protein CASSPDPSGQSYEQYF.

This chain joins TRBV30 and TRBJ2-3; possibly TRBD2 for D (6 bases). Germline V CDR1 and CDR2: GTSNPN, SVGIG (reference sequence). This CDR3 comprises 14 residues. Trimming removed 4 bases at V and 0 bases at J, with 11 bases between. DNA of the CDR3: TGTGCCTGGACCCGAGGGACTAGCACAGATACGCAGTATTTT. Translated, it gives CAWTRGTSTDTQYF.

The V gene is TRBV19, the J gene TRBJ1-1; a weak D match, TRBD1 (5 bases). The CDR3 runs 13 residues. Germline V CDR1 and CDR2: LNHDA, SQIVND (reference sequence). Trimming pared 9 bases from V and 10 bases from J, leaving 21 bases between. CDR3 sequence reads: CASNSGGGRAAFF. The CDR3 DNA follows: TGTGCCAGCAATTCGGGCGGGGGAAGGGCAGCTTTCTTT.

The rearrangement links TRBV28 to TRBJ2-3; D unresolved. Trimming removed 3 bases at V and 0 bases at J, with 7 bases between. The germline V gene encodes CDR1 MDHEN and CDR2 SYDVKM. The CDR3 is 14 amino acids. CDR3 DNA: TGTGCCAGCAGTTTGGGTTCAAGCACAGATACGCAGTATTTT. It yields the protein CASSLGSSTDTQYF.

The genes are TRBV25-1 and TRBJ1-1; TRBD1 agrees at 11 bases. Trimming took 1 base from V and 5 from J; bases not matched to a gene: 0. CDR3 length: 14 amino acids. Germline CDR1 and CDR2: MGHDK and SYGVNS. CDR3 sequence: CASSEWDRGTEAFF. In nucleotides, the CDR3 is TGTGCCAGCAGTGAATGGGACAGGGGGACTGAAGCTTTCTTT.

V is TRBV27 and J is TRBJ2-5, with 8 bases fitting TRBD1. J lost 4 bases, V lost 4 bases, and 2 bases had no gene match. There are 13 residues in the CDR3. Germline loops: CDR1 MNHEY, CDR2 SMNVEV (reference sequence). The CDR3 DNA follows: TGTGCCAGCAGTTGGACAGGGAGAGAGACCCAGTACTTC. It codes for CASSWTGRETQYF.

There are a few counts of this clone. The chain couples TRBV7-7 to TRBJ2-1; 7 nucleotides match TRBD1. J gave up 7 bases and V 2 bases, and 8 bases lay outside the gene matches. Germline-derived CDR1 and CDR2 are SSHAT and FNYEAQ (reference sequence). The CDR3 is 15 residues long. The CDR3 reads CASSLSPGTENEQFF. In DNA, the CDR3 is TGTGCCAGCAGCTTATCTCCCGGGACAGAAAATGAGCAGTTCTTC.

This chain connects TRBV30 to TRBJ2-1; possible D gene TRBD1, 6 bases. V lost 3 bases and J lost 2, with 14 bases in between. This CDR3 contains 15 residues. CDR1 GTSNPN and CDR2 SVGIG come from the germline V gene (reference sequence). The CDR3 nucleotides are TGTGCCTGGAGCTCTCGAAAGGGGGCCTACAATGAGCAGTTCTTC. This codes for CAWSSRKGAYNEQFF.

V gene TRBV29-1 combines with J gene TRBJ2-5; 7 bases fit TRBD2. This CDR3 is 13 amino acids long. The J segment lost 0 bases and the V segment lost 7 bases, leaving 5 bases of the junction unmatched. Germline V CDR1 and CDR2: SQVTM, ANQGSEA. The CDR3 DNA sequence: TGCAGCGCCAAGGGAGGGAACCAAGAGACCCAGTACTTC. This codes for CSAKGGNQETQYF.

J is TRBJ2-1 and V is TRBV5-1; 8 positions match TRBD1. V lost 3 bases to trimming and J lost 2 bases; unmatched junction nucleotides: 4. This CDR3 is built from 15 residues. The germline V gene encodes CDR1 SGHRS and CDR2 YFSETQ. CDR3 DNA: TGCGCCAGCAGCTCGACAGGGGTTGCCTACAATGAGCAGTTCTTC. Its protein is CASSSTGVAYNEQFF. The full variable domain, completed using reference TRBV5-1 and TRBJ2-1, is KAGVTQTPRYLIKTRGQQVTLSCSPISGHRSVSWYQQTPGQGLQFLFEYFSETQRNKGNFPGRFSGRQFSNSRSEMNVSTLELGDSALYLCASSSTGVAYNEQFFGPGTRLTVL.

This clone was seen a few times. The chain employs TRBV5-6 and TRBJ1-5, with TRBD1 identical over 9 bases. Germline V gives CDR1 SGHDT, CDR2 YYEEEE. The CDR3 runs 13 residues. The junction had 4 bases not matched to a gene; V was cut back by 3 bases and J by 9 bases. Written as DNA, the CDR3 is TGTGCCAGCAGCTGGGACAGGGACGGGCCCCAGCATTTT. Protein sequence: CASSWDRDGPQHF.